The T cell receptor (beta chain) under discussion was sequenced for a study of monozygotic twins with inflammatory bowel disease. The V gene's germline CDR1 is SGHKS and CDR2 YYEKEE (reference sequence). CDR3 length equals 17 residues. Blood, around 2.6 ml, was drawn per donor. General study findings and limits: Discrimination among different T cell subtypes was not achievable. Concordant and discordant twins showed no difference in repertoire similarity, possibly from limited power.

The RNA usage for each TCR library was about 3.5 ug of total RNA. TCRdb reprocessed the 5' RACE reads, with one entry per CDR3 protein and no DNA. This sample's table reports fewer than 450,000 distinct CDR3 sequences. For this clonotype: The antigen is not known.

The source is a human donor with ulcerative colitis or Crohn's disease, or a healthy co-twin of an affected twin (not recorded which). V and J are TRBV5-5 and TRBJ1-1. The source material was blood. The CDR3 spells CASSLGQGYNLNTEAFF.